These T cell receptor beta chains were read from a single sample in a study of T cell responses to AZD1222 COVID-19 vaccine. Repertoires were generated with immunoSEQ multiplex PCR, while TCRdb's copy carries only in-frame clones and drops some. The sample has approximately 110,000 clones, about nine tenths seen once. The specimen comprised peripheral blood, sampled on day 0 of AZD1222 vaccination. The source of these receptors is an adult in good health. The CDR3 runs from the conserved cysteine through the conserved F or W. Fields, in order: V gene, J gene, D gene, CDR3 DNA, CDR3 protein. The D gene is left open where the match is weak.

V gene: TRBV27
J gene: TRBJ2-7
D gene: TRBD1
CDR3 DNA: TGTGCCAGCAGTTTACAAGGACAGGTCTCCTACGAGCAGTACTTC
CDR3 protein: CASSLQGQVSYEQYF

V gene: TRBV24-1
J gene: TRBJ2-2
D gene: .
CDR3 DNA: TGTGCCACCAGTGATTCGTGGGGGGGCTTTGACACCGGGGAGCTGTTTTTT
CDR3 protein: CATSDSWGGFDTGELFF

V gene: TRBV3-1/TRBV3-2
J gene: TRBJ1-1
D gene: .
CDR3 DNA: TGTGCCAGCAGCCACTTTGGACAGCCTAACACTGAAGCTTTCTTT
CDR3 protein: CASSHFGQPNTEAFF

V gene: TRBV18
J gene: TRBJ2-7
D gene: .
CDR3 DNA: TGTGCCAGCTCACCACGGACAGCGCCCTACGAGCAGTACTTC
CDR3 protein: CASSPRTAPYEQYF

V gene: TRBV2
J gene: TRBJ2-3
D gene: .
CDR3 DNA: TGTGCCAGCAGTGAAGGGGGGCTCACAGATACGCAGTATTTT
CDR3 protein: CASSEGGLTDTQYF

V gene: TRBV7-2
J gene: TRBJ1-2
D gene: .
CDR3 DNA: TGTGCCAGCAGCTTAGGGCAGGGCTATGGCTACACCTTC
CDR3 protein: CASSLGQGYGYTF

V gene: TRBV5-1
J gene: TRBJ2-5
D gene: .
CDR3 DNA: TGCGCCAGCAGCTGGGGGACAAGCGGATCTGGGGAGACCCAGTACTTC
CDR3 protein: CASSWGTSGSGETQYF

V gene: TRBV24-1
J gene: TRBJ1-2
D gene: TRBD1
CDR3 DNA: TGTGCCACCAGTGATTCTCGGACAGGGGGAGCCTATGGCTACACCTTC
CDR3 protein: CATSDSRTGGAYGYTF

V gene: TRBV12-3/TRBV12-4
J gene: TRBJ2-1
D gene: TRBD2
CDR3 DNA: TGTGCCAGCAGTTTACGGGGGGACAATGAGCAGTTCTTC
CDR3 protein: CASSLRGDNEQFF

V gene: TRBV29-1
J gene: TRBJ2-3
D gene: TRBD2
CDR3 DNA: TGCAGCGTTGAAGGGACTAGCGGAAGCACAGATACGCAGTATTTT
CDR3 protein: CSVEGTSGSTDTQYF

V gene: TRBV24-1
J gene: TRBJ1-2
D gene: .
CDR3 DNA: TGTGCCACCAGTGCTGGGGCGACGAACTATGGCTACACCTTC
CDR3 protein: CATSAGATNYGYTF

V gene: TRBV11-3
J gene: TRBJ2-7
D gene: .
CDR3 DNA: TGTGCCAGCAGCTTAGGATATTCCGGACAAGCCTCCTACGAGCAGTACTTC
CDR3 protein: CASSLGYSGQASYEQYF

V gene: TRBV5-1
J gene: TRBJ1-2
D gene: TRBD1
CDR3 DNA: TGCGCCAGCAGCGCTACAGGGGGAAGCTATGGCTACACCTTC
CDR3 protein: CASSATGGSYGYTF

V gene: TRBV28
J gene: TRBJ1-6
D gene: .
CDR3 DNA: TGTGCCAGCAGTATACAGGACTCCTATAATTCACCCCTCCACTTT
CDR3 protein: CASSIQDSYNSPLHF

V gene: TRBV5-1
J gene: TRBJ2-1
D gene: TRBD1
CDR3 DNA: TGCGCCAGCAGACCGGGACAGGGGAATGAGCAGTTCTTC
CDR3 protein: CASRPGQGNEQFF